This TCR beta chain appears in the sequencing data of a study of beta chain features in type 1 diabetes (dated by TCRdb to 2017 to 2018). About the investigation overall: Patients and healthy donors did not differ in mean age, gender distribution, total cell number or subset yield. Across all samples, around 100 million sorted cells were examined, and cell number per subset correlated strongly with RNA yield. In the study, TCRB repertoires of sorted circulating CD4+ T cell subsets from recently diagnosed type 1 diabetes patients were compared with those of matched healthy donors. Regulatory and stem cell-like memory subsets were isolated from only 8 patients and about eight healthy donors, whereas naive and central memory subsets came from all 28 donors.

Counted from cysteine to phenylalanine, this CDR3 has 14 amino acids. This entry keeps only the CDR3 DNA: 42 bases, framed from base 1. Based on the germline V gene, the CDR1 and CDR2 sequences are ENHRY and SYGVKD. For this chain, trimming is 10 bases at the V end and 1 base at the J end, and the number of junction bases without a gene match is 3. A word on this clone: What antigen it recognizes has not been identified. Per-nucleotide qualities are absent, and no much larger clonotype sits a single base away.

Each donor gave one peripheral blood draw, about 100 mL on average, collected into heparinised tubes. Naive, central memory, regulatory and stem cell-like memory CD4+ T cells were sorted on a BD FACSAria II using a panel including CD45RO, CCR7, CD25, CD127, CD95 and CD27. All sorted populations exceeded 98% purity. PBMCs were isolated immediately by Lymphoprep density gradient centrifugation and stained directly without culture. To minimize batch effects, samples were stained and sorted in pairs, one healthy donor with one patient per experiment. The entire amount of isolated RNA was reverse transcribed using the High Capacity cDNA Reverse Transcription Kit, so the sequenced TCRB transcripts were expressed ones. Deep immunoSEQ sequencing was applied to naive, central memory and regulatory T cell samples, giving an average of around 3.8 million total reads per sample. Sorted cells were lysed in RLT buffer and RNA was extracted with DNase-treated RNeasy Micro or Mini kits, depending on cell number. Each cell subset was processed on its own to prevent cross-contamination, while patient and healthy donor samples were processed together. The immunoSEQ multiplex PCR was used to amplify TCRB sequences from cDNA, yielding 87-bp fragments that span the CDR3 region. Sequencing of the amplicons was done on the Illumina HiSeq platform. Processing in the source paper ran as follows. Synthetic template baselines were used to correct PCR bias computationally, reads within Hamming distance 2 were collapsed together, and singletons that could not be merged were discarded. Reads were aligned against IMGT to assign V, D and J genes, CDR3 length and insertions or deletions at six rearrangement sites. Within each subset, clonotype counts were normalized to sorted cell number, after which true diversity and Gini coefficients were computed with the tcR R package. Repertoire sharing was quantified using the overlap coefficient calculated on TCRB nucleotide sequences. Out-of-frame TCRB sequences from naive cells were analyzed to stand in for the pre-selection repertoire. This immuneACCESS table, as held by TCRdb, lists in-frame sequences with V and J called but not all clones. Of the missing ones, under half trace to an unresolved V gene in checked studies; the others have no known cause. The V and J calls and the clone size are those of that table, but D and trimming were determined from the DNA. Across this sample there are about 740,000 clones, with roughly 13% seen only once. 0.02% to 0.025% of the sample is in the top ten clones.

The paper as a whole reports these results and caveats: Naive, central memory and regulatory TCRB repertoires appeared more similar among patients than among healthy donors. HLA sub-analyses involved small numbers of individuals, so any influence of HLA type on TCRB rearrangement remained unresolved. Shorter templates might have been favored by PCR, but patient and control samples were amplified and corrected together, so both groups would have been affected equally by any skew. In all four CD4+ subsets, TCRB CDR3 length was moderately but significantly shorter in type 1 diabetes patients. Because cDNA rather than genomic DNA was sequenced, highly expressing activated cells could have been over-represented, although no difference in activation and CD3 levels was found between groups. Fewer insertions and more nucleotide deletions at VDJ recombination sites were observed in patients with type 1 diabetes, implying thymic rearrangement abnormalities.

The chain is assembled from TRBV10-3 and TRBJ2-2, and 10 junctional nucleotides match TRBD1. The specimen was naive CD4+ T cells from blood. This specimen's cell subset or site label, per the study, means: true naive CD4+ T cells. This clonotype was obtained from a man aged 18 to 30 with type 1 diabetes. Here is the DNA: TGTGCCAGCGGACAGGGGGTGAACACCGGGGAGCTGTTTTTT. Its protein is CASGQGVNTGELFF.